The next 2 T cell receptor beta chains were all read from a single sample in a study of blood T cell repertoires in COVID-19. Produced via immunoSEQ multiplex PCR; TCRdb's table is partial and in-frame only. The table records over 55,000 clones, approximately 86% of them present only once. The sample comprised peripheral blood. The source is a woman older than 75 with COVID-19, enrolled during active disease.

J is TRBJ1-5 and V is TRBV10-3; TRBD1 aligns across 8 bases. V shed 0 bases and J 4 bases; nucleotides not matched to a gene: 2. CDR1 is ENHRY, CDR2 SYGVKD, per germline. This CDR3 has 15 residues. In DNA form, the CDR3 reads TGTGCCATCAGTGAGTCACAGGGGGTTAATCAGCCCCAGCATTTT. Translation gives CAISESQGVNQPQHF.

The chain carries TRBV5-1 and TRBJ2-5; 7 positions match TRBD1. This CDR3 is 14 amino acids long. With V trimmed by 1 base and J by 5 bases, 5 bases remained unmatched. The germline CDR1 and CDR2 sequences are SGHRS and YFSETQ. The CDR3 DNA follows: TGCGCCAGCAGCTTGACACAGGGGCGGGAGACCCAGTACTTC. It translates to CASSLTQGRETQYF.